These 7 T cell receptor beta chains originate from one sample sequenced in a study of shared clonotypes between healthy human individuals. Assay: immunoSEQ multiplex PCR; the TCRdb copy retains only in-frame clones and omits some. The data hold 850,000 to 1,200,000 clones, with about 75% observed a single time. The sequenced material came from memory CD4+ T cells sorted from blood. The subset was: CD45RA-negative fraction. The receptors come from a man aged 18 to 30 in good health.

This sequence joins TRBV18 and TRBJ1-1; D call uncertain. Germline CDR1 reads KGHSH; CDR2 reads LQKENI. This CDR3 contains 14 residues. The V gene lost 3 bases and the J gene lost 2 bases, with 10 bases spanning the gap. This CDR3 reads CASSPAGANTEAFF. CDR3 bases: TGTGCCAGCTCACCGGCCGGAGCAAACACTGAAGCTTTCTTT.

J is TRBJ1-5 and V is TRBV10-2; unclear D gene. Trimming pared 6 bases from V and 7 bases from J, leaving 13 bases between. The CDR3 has 13 residues. Germline CDR1 reads WSHSY; CDR2 reads SAAADI. The CDR3, as DNA: TGCGCCAGCAGATCAGGATTGCAACAGCCCCAGCATTTT. This sequence encodes CASRSGLQQPQHF.

This chain links TRBV9 with TRBJ2-3; TRBD2 matches at 14 bases. V was pared by 3 bases and J by 2 bases, with 5 bases of the junction left unmatched. This CDR3 is built from 17 residues. Germline CDR1 reads SGDLS; CDR2 reads YYNGEE. CDR3 in amino acids: CASSEGLAGAYTDTQYF. CDR3 DNA: TGTGCCAGCAGCGAGGGACTAGCGGGGGCCTACACAGATACGCAGTATTTT.

The V and J genes are TRBV5-4 and TRBJ1-3; no clear D. Trimming removed 2 bases at V and 3 bases at J, with 6 bases between. Looked up from germline, CDR1 is SGHNT and CDR2 is YYREEE (reference sequence). The CDR3 consists of 13 residues. The CDR3 DNA reads as TGTGCCAGCAGCTTCCCTTATGGAAACACCATATATTTT. Amino acids: CASSFPYGNTIYF.

This clone was observed a few times. The rearrangement joins TRBV5-5 to TRBJ1-1, with D tentatively TRBD1 (5 bases). V was pared by 4 bases and J by 8 bases, with 12 bases between. The germline V gene has CDR1 SGHKS and CDR2 YYEKEE (reference sequence). The CDR3 consists of 12 residues. DNA of the CDR3: TGTGCCAGCAGCAGCGGGGGGTTAGAAGCTTTCTTT. This translates into CASSSGGLEAFF.

V usage is TRBV11-2 and J usage is TRBJ1-1; D not resolved. V lost 5 bases and J lost 11, with 15 bases in between. CDR1 SGHAT and CDR2 FQNNGV come from the germline V gene. This CDR3 spans 12 amino acids. CDR3 in DNA: TGTGCCAGCAGCACCCAAGCTCTCGAGGCTTTCTTT. Protein: CASSTQALEAFF.

This clone has a single count. The chain recombines TRBV6-1 with TRBJ2-7, with D perhaps given as TRBD1 or TRBD2 (5 bases each). This CDR3 spans 14 amino acids. Per the germline V gene, CDR1 is MNHNS and CDR2 is SASEGT. The V gene lost 5 bases and the J gene lost 2 bases, with 13 bases spanning the gap. CDR3 region: CASSRTRGAYEQYF. The CDR3 DNA follows: TGTGCCAGCAGTCGGACAAGAGGGGCCTACGAGCAGTACTTC.